A single sample gave rise to the 17 T cell receptor beta chains below, sequenced in a study of T-cell reconstitution after alpha-beta-depleted transplantation in children. Unique molecular identifiers were used to barcode this TCRbeta library. TCRdb re-derived calls from the PCR reads in MiXCR, one entry per CDR3 protein. The data contain hundreds of thousands of distinct CDR3 sequences, around 16% of them singletons. The material was PBMCs, mostly from graft donor cells, obtained 360 days after TCRalphabeta/CD19-depleted stem cell transplant. These receptors were collected from a boy under two years old who had a stem cell transplant for Wiskott-Aldrich syndrome, so the T cells may come from the graft donor.

V gene TRBV24-1 combines with J gene TRBJ2-2; 11 positions match TRBD1. V lost 5 bases, J lost 7 bases, and 8 bases stayed unmatched. The CDR3 is made up of 16 amino acids. In germline, CDR1 is KGHDR, CDR2 SFDVKD. The CDR3 DNA reads as TGTGCCACCAGTGCTCCGGGACAGGGGGGGATCGGGGAGCTGTTTTTT. Protein product: CATSAPGQGGIGELFF.

The gene calls are TRBV7-9 and TRBJ2-5; D call uncertain. Trimming removed 4 bases at V and 2 bases at J, with 14 bases between. CDR1 is SEHNR, CDR2 FQNEAQ, per germline (reference sequence). The CDR3 covers 15 residues. The CDR3 loop is CASSSPRVRQETQYF. The CDR3, as DNA: TGTGCCAGCAGCTCACCGAGAGTACGACAAGAGACCCAGTACTTC.

About this clonotype: One end of the junction is discordant with germline, which a read error may explain. The genes are TRBV6-1 and TRBJ2-3; 7 nucleotides line up with TRBD2. CDR3 length: 14 amino acids. CDR1 is MNHNS and CDR2 is SASEGT in the germline V gene. The CDR3 loop reads CPRPTIGSGDTQYF. The DNA for the CDR3 is TGCCCCAGGCCCACTATTGGTAGCGGGGATACGCAGTATTTT.

This clonotype was counted between two and nine times. This sequence joins TRBV5-1 and TRBJ2-5, with a possible D match to TRBD2 (5 bases). V lost 1 base and J 2 bases, leaving 12 bases between the germline ends. The germline V gene has CDR1 SGHRS and CDR2 YFSETQ. The CDR3 totals 15 residues. CDR3 DNA sequence: TGCGCCAGCAGCTTGTGGGTCCCGGGGCAAGAGACCCAGTACTTC. Protein sequence: CASSLWVPGQETQYF.

The CDR3 coding sequence is TGCAGTGCTAGAACCGGGCCACAGAATTCACCCCTCCACTTT. The encoded protein is CSARTGPQNSPLHF. The chain employs TRBV20-1 and TRBJ1-6; the D is unclear. The CDR3 length is 14 residues. Trimming cost V 2 bases and J 7 bases, with 12 bases left between them. Germline V lookup: CDR1 DFQATT, CDR2 SNEGSKA (reference sequence).

This clonotype has only a few counts. The genes are TRBV5-1 and TRBJ2-7, with 7 bases lining up with TRBD1. V was clipped by 4 bases and J by 5 bases; unmatched bases: 6. Germline V gene sequence: CDR1 SGHRS, CDR2 YFSETQ. This CDR3 has 13 amino acids. The CDR3 spells CASSGRGIDEQYF. CDR3 in DNA: TGCGCCAGCAGCGGCAGGGGGATCGACGAGCAGTACTTC.

J is TRBJ2-1 and V is TRBV4-3; tentative D call: TRBD2 (6 bases). V was trimmed by 0 bases and J by 9 bases, leaving 12 bases between them. The germline V gene encodes CDR1 LGHNA and CDR2 YSLEER. The CDR3 has 14 amino acids. The CDR3 bases are TGCGCCAGCAGCCAAGATCTAGCGAGAGCTGAGCAGTTCTTC. Amino acid sequence: CASSQDLARAEQFF.

A few counts support this clonotype. The V gene is TRBV10-3, the J gene TRBJ2-5, with D unclear. The germline V and J ends were trimmed by 0 bases and 0 bases, with 5 bases remaining between them. Germline V gene data show CDR1 as ENHRY and CDR2 as SYGVKD. This CDR3 is 14 amino acids long. CDR3 sequence: CAISESAYQETQYF. The CDR3 nucleotides are TGTGCCATCAGTGAGTCGGCGTACCAAGAGACCCAGTACTTC.

V and J are TRBV9 and TRBJ2-3; TRBD1 or TRBD2 may be the D gene (6 bases each). The CDR3 has 17 residues. The V gene's germline CDR1 is SGDLS and CDR2 YYNGEE. With 0 bases removed from V and 4 bases from J, the gap between germline ends came to 18 bases. The CDR3 nucleotides are TGTGCCAGCAGCGTAGAGAGTTTCCGGGGGCCCGCAGATACGCAGTATTTT. Protein: CASSVESFRGPADTQYF.

This clonotype was recorded at least ten times. Written as DNA, the CDR3 is TGTGCCAGCAGGTTCACAGGTTCCACCTCCTACGAGCAGTACTTC. Protein: CASRFTGSTSYEQYF. The chain links TRBV12-3 or TRBV12-4 to TRBJ2-7; D is possibly TRBD1 (5 bases). Trimming pared 6 bases from V and 0 bases from J, leaving 15 bases between. This CDR3 comprises 15 residues.

J is TRBJ2-7 and V is TRBV5-1; 11 bases fit TRBD1. The germline CDR1 and CDR2 sequences are SGHRS and YFSETQ. This CDR3 contains 16 residues. V was pared by 4 bases and J by 2 bases, with 8 bases of the junction left unmatched. This CDR3 is CASSGRDRGWTYEQYF. CDR3 sequence (DNA): TGCGCCAGCAGCGGCCGGGACAGGGGGTGGACCTACGAGCAGTACTTC.

V gene TRBV11-2 combines with J gene TRBJ2-6; D remains unclear. V lost 3 bases, J lost 1 base, and 10 bases lay in between. CDR1 SGHAT and CDR2 FQNNGV come from the germline V gene. The CDR3 loop spans 16 amino acids. CDR3 nucleotide sequence: TGTGCCAGCAGCTTTGGGCGGTTGTCTGGGGCCAACGTCCTGACTTTC. Protein sequence: CASSFGRLSGANVLTF.

This clonotype has more than one count but fewer than ten. The genes are TRBV10-2 and TRBJ2-1; 13 bases are shared with TRBD2. There are 15 residues in the CDR3. After removal of 6 bases from V and 5 bases from J, the junction contained 4 bases not matched to a gene. The germline V gene encodes CDR1 WSHSY and CDR2 SAAADI. The CDR3 nucleotides read TGCGCCAGCAGAGCCGGGACTAGCGGGGACAATGAGCAGTTCTTC. It is translated as CASRAGTSGDNEQFF.

This clonotype showed up just a few times. This chain uses TRBV9 with TRBJ2-7; either TRBD1 or TRBD2 may supply D (5 bases each). CDR1 and CDR2 from the germline V gene are SGDLS and YYNGEE. This CDR3 is built from 14 residues. Trimming left V 2 bases short and J 5 bases short, with 14 bases between. In nucleotides, the CDR3 is TGTGCCAGCAGCGTCGGGACGGCCAGGGACGAGCAGTACTTC. It translates to CASSVGTARDEQYF.

This clonotype turned up a few times. The chain is built from TRBV7-9 and TRBJ1-2; TRBD1 agrees at 8 bases. Germline CDR1 reads SEHNR; CDR2 reads FQNEAQ (reference sequence). There are 16 residues in the CDR3. The ends lost 5 bases at V and 2 bases at J; junction bases unmatched: 10. The CDR3 protein is CASSQAGQGSNYGYTF. CDR3 bases: TGTGCCAGCAGCCAAGCAGGACAGGGAAGCAACTATGGCTACACCTTC. Full variable domain (missing parts from reference TRBV7-9 and TRBJ1-2): DTGVSQNPRHKITKRGQNVTFRCDPISEHNRLYWYRQTLGQGPEFLTYFQNEAQLEKSRLLSDRFSAERPKGSFSTLEIQRTEQGDSAMYLCASSQAGQGSNYGYTFGSGTRLTVV.

The chain carries TRBV14 and TRBJ2-1, with a weak D call TRBD2 (6 bases). The CDR3 is 18 residues long. Germline V gene sequence: CDR1 SGHDN, CDR2 FVKESK. Trimming left V 0 bases short and J 4 bases short, with 19 bases between. CDR3 residues: CASSQDRLGGFGYNEQFF. For the CDR3, the DNA is TGTGCCAGCAGCCAAGATCGGTTGGGGGGATTTGGGTACAATGAGCAGTTCTTC.

This clonotype occurred a few times. The chain links TRBV7-9 to TRBJ2-7, with 7 bases identical to TRBD2. CDR1 SEHNR and CDR2 FQNEAQ come from the germline V gene (reference sequence). The CDR3 is made up of 14 amino acids. With 0 bases clipped from V and 5 bases from J, the junction kept 4 bases outside the gene matches. In DNA, the CDR3 is TGTGCCAGCAGCTTAGCGCGGGAGAAAGACGAGCAGTACTTC. This encodes CASSLAREKDEQYF.